These 22 T cell receptor beta chains were all obtained from the same sample, sequenced in a study of CD8+ T cells in alopecia areata. RNA was extracted and reverse transcribed into cDNA as the sequencing template. The method was immunoSEQ multiplex PCR; TCRdb's version includes in-frame clones alone and lacks a portion of them. The sample shows about 56,000 clones, 96% of them seen only once. The material sequenced was CD8+ T cells sorted from blood, taken at week 0. The receptors were sampled from a human donor with alopecia areata.

This chain joins TRBV13 and TRBJ2-1, with 7 bases fitting TRBD2. The J segment lost 0 bases and the V segment lost 4 bases, leaving 9 bases of the junction unmatched. CDR3 length equals 17 residues. CDR1 and CDR2 from the germline V gene are PRHDT and FYEKMQ (reference sequence). CDR3: CASSSDGGSSSYNEQFF. CDR3 nucleotides: TGTGCCAGCAGCTCGGACGGGGGGTCAAGCTCCTACAATGAGCAGTTCTTC.

V gene TRBV7-9 combines with J gene TRBJ2-1, with D perhaps given as TRBD1 or TRBD2 (5 bases each). With 2 bases removed from V and 10 bases from J, the gap between germline ends came to 9 bases. The CDR3 runs to 12 residues. Germline loops: CDR1 SEHNR, CDR2 FQNEAQ (reference sequence). The CDR3, as DNA: TGTGCCAGCAGCTTATGGGGGAACGAGCAGTTCTTC. Translating gives CASSLWGNEQFF.

The sample holds one count of this clone. The chain combines TRBV30 with TRBJ2-1; 7 bases line up with TRBD2. The CDR3 is made up of 13 amino acids. Germline-derived CDR1 and CDR2 are GTSNPN and SVGIG (reference sequence). The V and J ends lost 3 bases and 5 bases, in that order; junction bases with no gene match: 4. The DNA for the CDR3 is TGTGCCTGGAGCCTAGCGGTTAACAATGAGCAGTTCTTC. Its translation is CAWSLAVNNEQFF.

The chain carries TRBV29-1 and TRBJ2-1, with 8 bases that match TRBD2. V dropped 3 bases and J dropped 6; count of bases not matched to a gene: 1. Germline V gives CDR1 SQVTM, CDR2 ANQGSEA. The CDR3 extends over 12 amino acids. Here the CDR3 DNA reads TGCAGCGTTGATGGGACTAGCAATGAGCAGTTCTTC. Translation gives CSVDGTSNEQFF.

V is TRBV7-3 and J is TRBJ1-3; tentatively, D is TRBD1 (5 bases). The CDR3 covers 15 residues. Germline CDR1 reads SGHTA; CDR2 reads FQGTGA. Trimming left V 5 bases short and J 1 base short, with 12 bases between. CDR3 DNA sequence: TGTGCCAGCAGCCCAACCGGGGGATCTGGAAACACCATATATTTT. Translating it yields CASSPTGGSGNTIYF.

The rearrangement joins TRBV5-6 to TRBJ2-4; D might be TRBD1 (5 bases). Trimming stripped 0 bases from V and 0 bases from J, with 13 bases between. CDR1 SGHDT and CDR2 YYEEEE come from the germline V gene. This CDR3 contains 17 residues. CDR3 amino acids: CASSLAIDRLAKNIQYF. The CDR3 nucleotides are TGTGCCAGCAGCTTGGCGATAGACAGATTAGCCAAAAACATTCAGTACTTC.

This chain connects TRBV2 to TRBJ1-1; TRBD1 is a possible D gene (5 bases). The CDR3 consists of 12 residues. V lost 7 bases and J lost 3, with 9 bases in between. Germline lookup yields CDR1 SNHLY and CDR2 FYNNEI. CDR3 DNA: TGTGCCAGCAATGGGGGGGACACTGAAGCTTTCTTT. Its translation: CASNGGDTEAFF.

The V call is TRBV5-5, the J call TRBJ1-1; 7 bases are a match to TRBD1. CDR3 length equals 14 residues. Per germline, CDR1 SGHKS and CDR2 YYEKEE (reference sequence). With V trimmed by 1 base and J by 1 base, 1 base remained unmatched. The chain's CDR3 is CASSLRQGNTEAFF. The CDR3 DNA reads TGTGCCAGCAGCTTGCGACAGGGGAACACTGAAGCTTTCTTT. The full variable domain, rest sourced from reference TRBV5-5 and TRBJ1-1, is DAGVTQSPTHLIKTRGQQVTLRCSPISGHKSVSWYQQVLGQGPQFIFQYYEKEERGRGNFPDRFSARQFPNYSSELNVNALLLGDSALYLCASSLRQGNTEAFFGQGTRLTVV.

The CDR3 loop reads CASSLTGGEYNEQFF. CDR3 sequence (DNA): TGTGCCAGCAGCTTAACTGGGGGGGAATACAATGAGCAGTTCTTC. The V and J genes are TRBV6-4 and TRBJ2-1; 7 nucleotides match TRBD2. Looked up from germline, CDR1 is MRHNA and CDR2 is SNTAGT. V gave up 6 bases and J gave up 4 bases; unmatched junction bases: 9. This CDR3 has 15 residues.

This clone was recorded once. The V call is TRBV29-1, the J call TRBJ1-1, with 9 bases fitting TRBD1. This CDR3 is built from 14 residues. V gave up 6 bases and J gave up 3 bases; unmatched junction bases: 8. CDR1 SQVTM and CDR2 ANQGSEA come from the germline V gene. This chain's CDR3 is CSVRQGVLDTEAFF. In DNA, the CDR3 is TGCAGCGTCAGACAGGGGGTGTTGGACACTGAAGCTTTCTTT.

The chain combines TRBV4-3 with TRBJ2-1, with TRBD2 matching 8 bases. V shed 1 base and J 2 bases; nucleotides not matched to a gene: 4. CDR1 LGHNA and CDR2 YSLEER come from the germline V gene. The CDR3 covers 16 residues. The CDR3 region is CASSQGAGGPYNEQFF. The CDR3 DNA reads TGCGCCAGCAGCCAAGGGGCGGGGGGTCCCTACAATGAGCAGTTCTTC.

This chain uses TRBV5-4 with TRBJ2-3; 9 nucleotides align to TRBD1. With V trimmed by 4 bases and J by 4 bases, 4 bases remained unmatched. CDR1 is SGHNT and CDR2 is YYREEE in the germline V gene (reference sequence). The length of the CDR3 is 14 residues. The chain's CDR3 is CASSLGTGPDTQYF. In DNA, the CDR3 is TGTGCCAGCAGCCTCGGGACAGGGCCAGATACGCAGTATTTT.

The sample holds one count of this clone. The V gene is TRBV7-6, the J gene TRBJ1-6, with 8 bases that match TRBD1. Germline loops: CDR1 SGHVS, CDR2 FNYEAQ. The CDR3 spans 14 residues. The junction had 7 bases not matched to a gene; V was cut back by 5 bases and J by 10 bases. The CDR3 loop is CASSRTGLGSPLHF. The CDR3 bases are TGTGCCAGCAGCCGGACAGGGTTAGGGTCACCCCTCCACTTT. The whole variable domain, remainder taken from reference TRBV7-6 and TRBJ1-6, is GAGVSQSPRYKVTKRGQDVALRCDPISGHVSLYWYRQALGQGPEFLTYFNYEAQQDKSGLPNDRFSAERPEGSISTLTIQRTEQRDSAMYRCASSRTGLGSPLHFGNGTRLTVT.

This clone was detected only once. The gene calls are TRBV4-3 and TRBJ2-3; 7 bases line up with TRBD1. CDR3 length: 17 amino acids. Germline loops: CDR1 LGHNA, CDR2 YSLEER. V gave up 3 bases and J gave up 2 bases; unmatched junction bases: 11. The CDR3 nucleotides are TGCGCCAGCAGCCACGACCGGGACAGCACTGTCACAGATACGCAGTATTTT. Residues: CASSHDRDSTVTDTQYF.

The J gene is TRBJ1-1, the V gene TRBV5-1; D remains unclear. The CDR3 loop spans 13 amino acids. V lost 2 bases to trimming and J lost 1 base, with 6 bases between them. The germline V gene encodes CDR1 SGHRS and CDR2 YFSETQ. Here the CDR3 DNA reads TGCGCCAGCAGCTTAGGGAAGAACACTGAAGCTTTCTTT. Its translation: CASSLGKNTEAFF.

The rearrangement links TRBV4-1 to TRBJ1-6, with D uncertain. Per the germline V gene, CDR1 is MGHRA and CDR2 is YSYEKL. This CDR3 spans 14 amino acids. V was pared by 0 bases and J by 9 bases, with 9 bases between. The DNA of the CDR3 is TGCGCCAGCAGCCAAGATGCGGTGATTTCACCCCTCCACTTT. The encoded protein is CASSQDAVISPLHF.

This clone was seen only once. The rearrangement links TRBV2 to TRBJ1-2; 10 bases align to TRBD1. The ends lost 6 bases at V and 8 bases at J; junction bases unmatched: 6. Looked up from germline, CDR1 is SNHLY and CDR2 is FYNNEI. The CDR3 runs to 13 residues. In DNA, the CDR3 is TGTGCCAGCAGGGATGGACAGGGGGTCGGCTACACCTTC. It codes for CASRDGQGVGYTF.

V is TRBV5-1 and J is TRBJ2-3; 8 bases line up with TRBD1. J gave up 3 bases and V 6 bases, and 6 bases lay outside the gene matches. The CDR3 runs to 14 residues. Germline CDR1 SGHRS, CDR2 YFSETQ. The CDR3 spells CASKDREFTDTQYF. In DNA, the CDR3 is TGCGCCAGCAAGGACAGGGAGTTTACAGATACGCAGTATTTT.

The CDR3 is CASSQTDTDQYF. As DNA, the CDR3 is TGTGCCAGCAGCCAGACGGACACCGATCAGTACTTC. The chain couples TRBV7-9 to TRBJ2-4, with D perhaps TRBD1 (5 bases). The germline V and J ends were trimmed by 5 bases and 12 bases, with 14 bases remaining between them. Germline CDR1 SEHNR, CDR2 FQNEAQ (reference sequence). This CDR3 has 12 amino acids.

As concerns this clone: The germline gene is not matched at one end of the junction; a read error may be the cause. The chain combines TRBV7-9 with TRBJ2-2; 10 nucleotides agree with TRBD2. This CDR3 has 19 residues. CDR1 and CDR2 from the germline V gene are SEHNR and FQNEAQ (reference sequence). The CDR3 DNA reads TGTGCCAGCAGCTTAGACTGGTCGACTAGCGGGTGGAACGCCGGGGAGCTGTTTTTT. Encoded protein: CASSLDWSTSGWNAGELFF.

The rearrangement uses TRBV29-1 and TRBJ1-2; D unclear. The germline V gene encodes CDR1 SQVTM and CDR2 ANQGSEA. With 8 bases removed from V and 8 bases from J, the gap between germline ends came to 15 bases. This CDR3 has 11 amino acids. As DNA, the CDR3 is TGCAGCTGTGTATGGCTAGGGGGCTACACCTTC. Translating it yields CSCVWLGGYTF.

The chain has TRBV7-9 and TRBJ1-4; tentatively, D is TRBD1 (6 bases). Germline values: CDR1 SEHNR, CDR2 FQNEAQ (reference sequence). Trimming pared 3 bases from V and 2 bases from J, leaving 10 bases between. The CDR3 extends over 15 amino acids. The CDR3 reads CASSLLGGTNEKLFF. In nucleotides, the CDR3 is TGTGCCAGCAGCTTGTTGGGGGGCACTAATGAAAAACTGTTTTTT.